The source of this T cell receptor (beta chain) is a study of blood T cell repertoires in COVID-19. Background on the study: Material from acute and convalescent COVID-19 was sourced from the United States, Italy and Spain. PBMCs, B-cell-depleted T cells, or T cells provided the cDNA or gDNA that made up the material.

Original processing methods: Estimation of nucleated cell counts relied on the amplification of reference gene primers. Here immunoSEQ multiplex PCR was the method, and the copy in TCRdb shows in-frame clones only, minus some. The V and J calls and clone size come from that table; D and trimming were worked out from the DNA. The sample has over 120,000 clones; about 92% are singletons. The CDR3 is 12 amino acids. The germline V and J ends were trimmed by 6 bases and 0 bases, with 3 bases remaining between them. The V gene's germline CDR1 is MNHNY and CDR2 SVGAGI (reference sequence). The clonotype originates from a human donor in a cohort sampled during active COVID-19. The sequenced sample consisted of peripheral blood. V gene TRBV6-6 combines with J gene TRBJ1-5, with D hard to call. The CDR3 sequence is CASSNSNQPQHF. Written as DNA, the CDR3 is TGTGCCAGCAGCAATAGCAATCAGCCCCAGCATTTT.